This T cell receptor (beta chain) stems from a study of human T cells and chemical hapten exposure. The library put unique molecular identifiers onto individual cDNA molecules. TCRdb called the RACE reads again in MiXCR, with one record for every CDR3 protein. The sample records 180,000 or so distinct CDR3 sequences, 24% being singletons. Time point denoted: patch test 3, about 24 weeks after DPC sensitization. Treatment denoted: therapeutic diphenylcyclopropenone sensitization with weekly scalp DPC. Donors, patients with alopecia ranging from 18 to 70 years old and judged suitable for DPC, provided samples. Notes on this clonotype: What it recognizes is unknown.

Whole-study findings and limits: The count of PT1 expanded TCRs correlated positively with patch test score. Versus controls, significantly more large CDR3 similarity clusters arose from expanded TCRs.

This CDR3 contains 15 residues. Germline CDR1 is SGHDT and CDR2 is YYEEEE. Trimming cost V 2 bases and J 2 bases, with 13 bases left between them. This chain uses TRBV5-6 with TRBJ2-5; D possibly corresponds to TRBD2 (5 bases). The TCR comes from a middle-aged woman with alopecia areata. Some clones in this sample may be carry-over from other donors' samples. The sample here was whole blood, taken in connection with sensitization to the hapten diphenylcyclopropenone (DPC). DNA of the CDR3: TGTGCCAGCAGCTTAACCTCTGGCGGGCAAGAGACCCAGTACTTC. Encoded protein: CASSLTSGGQETQYF.